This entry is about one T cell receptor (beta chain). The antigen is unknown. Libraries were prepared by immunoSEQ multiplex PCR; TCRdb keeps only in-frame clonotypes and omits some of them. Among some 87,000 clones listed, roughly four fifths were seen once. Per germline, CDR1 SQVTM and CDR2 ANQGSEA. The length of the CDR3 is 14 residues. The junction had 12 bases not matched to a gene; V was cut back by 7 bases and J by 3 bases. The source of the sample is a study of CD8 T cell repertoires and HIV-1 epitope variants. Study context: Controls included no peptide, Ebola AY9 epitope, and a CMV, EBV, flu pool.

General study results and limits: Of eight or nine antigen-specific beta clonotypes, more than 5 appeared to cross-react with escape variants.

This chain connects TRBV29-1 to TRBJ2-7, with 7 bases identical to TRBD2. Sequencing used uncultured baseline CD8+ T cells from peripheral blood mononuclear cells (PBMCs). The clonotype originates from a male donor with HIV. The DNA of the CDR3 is TGCAGCGCTGGAGGAGCGGGACGGGGCTACGAGCAGTACTTC. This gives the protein CSAGGAGRGYEQYF.